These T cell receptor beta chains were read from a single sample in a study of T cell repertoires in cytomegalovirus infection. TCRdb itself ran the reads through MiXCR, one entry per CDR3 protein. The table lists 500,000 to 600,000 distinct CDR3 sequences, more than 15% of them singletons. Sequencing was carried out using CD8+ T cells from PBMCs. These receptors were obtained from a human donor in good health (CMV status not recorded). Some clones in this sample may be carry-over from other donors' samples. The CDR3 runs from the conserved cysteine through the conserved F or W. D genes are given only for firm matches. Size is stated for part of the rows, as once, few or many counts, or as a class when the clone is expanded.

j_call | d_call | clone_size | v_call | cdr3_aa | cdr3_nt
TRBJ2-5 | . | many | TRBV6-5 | CASSPGGTQYF | TGTGCCAGCAGTCCCGGGGGGACCCAGTACTTC
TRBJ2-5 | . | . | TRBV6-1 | CASSSHYWGAQETQYF | TGTGCCAGCAGTTCCCATTATTGGGGGGCCCAAGAGACCCAGTACTTC
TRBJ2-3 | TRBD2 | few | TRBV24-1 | CATFSGSITDTQYF | TGTGCCACATTTAGCGGGAGCATCACAGATACGCAGTATTTT
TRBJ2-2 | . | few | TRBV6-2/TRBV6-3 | CASSWTVNTGELFF | TGTGCCAGCAGTTGGACAGTTAACACCGGGGAGCTGTTTTTT
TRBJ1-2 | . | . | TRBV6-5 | CASSPLDTYGYTF | TGTGCCAGCAGTCCCCTGGATACCTATGGCTACACCTTC
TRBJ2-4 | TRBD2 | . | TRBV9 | CASSPDTSGYIQYF | TGTGCCAGCAGCCCGGACACTAGCGGATACATTCAGTACTTC
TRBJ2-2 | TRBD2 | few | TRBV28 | CASSVIAGANTGELFF | TGTGCCAGCAGCGTAATAGCGGGAGCGAACACCGGGGAGCTGTTTTTT
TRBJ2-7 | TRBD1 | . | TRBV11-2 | CASSTLTGGTYEQYF | TGTGCCAGCAGCACCCTGACAGGGGGTACCTACGAGCAGTACTTC
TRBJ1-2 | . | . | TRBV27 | CASSPNPLIYGYTF | TGTGCCAGCAGTCCGAACCCACTAATCTATGGCTACACCTTC
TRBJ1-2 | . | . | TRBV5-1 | CASSLSPGQSDGYTF | TGCGCCAGCAGCTTGAGTCCCGGACAGTCTGATGGCTACACCTTC
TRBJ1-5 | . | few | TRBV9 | CASSREGTSNQPQHF | TGTGCCAGCAGCAGGGAGGGGACTAGCAATCAGCCCCAGCATTTT
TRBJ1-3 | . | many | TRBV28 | CASSFSGTSGNTIYF | TGTGCCAGCAGTTTCAGCGGGACCTCTGGAAACACCATATATTTT
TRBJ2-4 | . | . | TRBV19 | CASSLGPSKNIQYF | TGTGCCAGTAGCCTTGGCCCGAGCAAAAACATTCAGTACTTC
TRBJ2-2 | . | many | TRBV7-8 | CASSFVRSFNTGELFF | TGTGCCAGCAGCTTCGTGCGGTCCTTTAACACCGGGGAGCTGTTTTTT
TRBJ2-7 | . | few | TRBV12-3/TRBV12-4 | CASSRTDFPEQYF | TGTGCCAGCAGCCGAACGGACTTCCCCGAGCAGTACTTC
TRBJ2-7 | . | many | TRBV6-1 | CASSLGGVSEQYF | TGTGCCAGCAGTCTTGGGGGAGTAAGTGAGCAGTACTTC
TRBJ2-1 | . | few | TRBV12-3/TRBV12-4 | CASSPRGLSYNEQFF | TGTGCCAGCAGTCCGAGGGGCCTCTCCTACAATGAGCAGTTCTTC
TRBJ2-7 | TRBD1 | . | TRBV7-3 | CASSPGQGAAYEQYF | TGTGCCAGCAGCCCCGGACAGGGGGCGGCATACGAGCAGTACTTC
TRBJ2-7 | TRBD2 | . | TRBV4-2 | CASSQGLAAIYEQYF | TGTGCCAGCAGCCAAGGACTAGCGGCGATCTACGAGCAGTACTTC
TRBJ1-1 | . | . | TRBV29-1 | CSVLGGVTTEAFF | TGCAGCGTTTTGGGGGGGGTCACAACTGAAGCTTTCTTT
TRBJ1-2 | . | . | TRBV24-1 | CATSGVNNLYTF | TGTGCCACCAGTGGCGTCAACAACCTGTACACCTTC
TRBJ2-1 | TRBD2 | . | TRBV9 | CASTPGTSGSNEQFF | TGTGCCAGCACCCCTGGGACTAGCGGGAGCAATGAGCAGTTCTTC
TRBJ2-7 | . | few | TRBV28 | CASSLMRIGEQYF | TGTGCCAGCAGTTTAATGAGGATCGGCGAGCAGTACTTC
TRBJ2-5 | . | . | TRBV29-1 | CSVLGIQETQYF | TGCAGCGTCCTCGGGATTCAAGAGACCCAGTACTTC
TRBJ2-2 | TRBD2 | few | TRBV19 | CATTSALAGTGELFF | TGTGCCACTACCTCGGCACTAGCGGGAACCGGGGAGCTGTTTTTT
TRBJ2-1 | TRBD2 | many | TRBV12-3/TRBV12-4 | CANSRGLAGGEQFF | TGTGCCAACTCGCGGGGGCTAGCGGGAGGTGAGCAGTTCTTC
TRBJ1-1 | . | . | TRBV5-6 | CASSPEGGRLAEAFF | TGTGCCAGCAGCCCCGAGGGGGGGCGATTGGCTGAAGCTTTCTTT
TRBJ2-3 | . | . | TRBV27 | CASTDVSDTQYF | TGTGCCAGCACTGACGTCTCGGATACGCAGTATTTT
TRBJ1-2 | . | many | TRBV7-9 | CASSPSSPLDGYTF | TGTGCCAGCAGCCCCTCATCCCCCCTGGATGGCTACACCTTC
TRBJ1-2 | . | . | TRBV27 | CASSLGWGGYGYTF | TGTGCCAGCAGTTTGGGTTGGGGCGGCTATGGCTACACCTTC
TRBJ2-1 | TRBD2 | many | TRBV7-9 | CASSPGLAGFDEQFF | TGTGCCAGCAGCCCGGGACTAGCAGGTTTCGATGAGCAGTTCTTC
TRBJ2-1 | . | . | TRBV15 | CATSGRRGRSDEQFF | TGTGCCACCAGCGGCAGGAGGGGGCGATCGGATGAGCAGTTCTTC
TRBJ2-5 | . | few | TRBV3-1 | CASSQEDRDTYLFQETQYF | TGTGCCAGCAGCCAAGAGGATAGAGACACCTATCTCTTTCAAGAGACCCAGTACTTC
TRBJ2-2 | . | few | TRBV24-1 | CATSDFDGTGELFF | TGTGCCACCAGTGATTTTGATGGAACCGGGGAGCTGTTTTTT
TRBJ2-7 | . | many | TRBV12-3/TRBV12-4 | CASSLGAAGYEQYF | TGTGCCAGCAGTTTAGGTGCGGCGGGCTACGAGCAGTACTTC
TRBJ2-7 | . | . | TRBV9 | CASSVGARNSYEQYF | TGTGCCAGCAGCGTGGGGGCGCGAAACTCCTACGAGCAGTACTTC
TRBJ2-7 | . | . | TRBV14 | CASSPRGDEPYF | TGTGCCAGCAGCCCTCGAGGTGACGAGCCGTACTTC
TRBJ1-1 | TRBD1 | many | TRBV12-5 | CASGSGGSGTEAFF | TGTGCTAGTGGGTCAGGGGGTTCGGGCACTGAAGCTTTCTTT
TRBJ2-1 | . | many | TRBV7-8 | CASSLWGRSNEQFF | TGTGCCAGCAGCCTCTGGGGCAGGAGCAATGAGCAGTTCTTC
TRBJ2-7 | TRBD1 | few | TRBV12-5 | CASGTGFYEQYF | TGTGCTAGCGGGACAGGATTCTACGAGCAGTACTTC
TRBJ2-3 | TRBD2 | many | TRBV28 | CASSLDNPGLAGSARDTQYF | TGTGCCAGCAGTTTAGATAACCCGGGACTAGCGGGATCCGCCCGCGATACGCAGTATTTT